This T cell receptor beta chain was sequenced in a study of blood T cell repertoires in COVID-19. Study-level information: Samples taken during acute and convalescent COVID-19 were collected in the United States, Italy and Spain. Nucleic acid was either cDNA or gDNA, and it came from T cells, B-cell-depleted T cells, or PBMCs.

Under the authors' procedure: Amplifying reference gene primers gave estimates of nucleated cell counts. Generated by immunoSEQ multiplex PCR, the TCRdb table keeps only in-frame clones and is missing some. Clone size and V and J calls were adopted from that table, with D and trimming inferred from the DNA. The sample lists roughly 130,000 clones, approximately 89% occurring once. This clone was observed a single time. The clonotype was recovered from a woman aged 60 to 75 with acute or convalescent COVID-19. Material for sequencing was peripheral blood.

The CDR3 sequence is CASSTEWEAFF. The CDR3 region has the DNA TGTGCCAGCAGTACCGAGTGGGAAGCTTTCTTT. The chain is built from TRBV6-6 and TRBJ1-1, with D uncertain. Trimming removed 5 bases at V and 8 bases at J, with 9 bases between. CDR1 is MNHNY and CDR2 is SVGAGI in the germline V gene (reference sequence). The CDR3 sequence is 11 residues long.